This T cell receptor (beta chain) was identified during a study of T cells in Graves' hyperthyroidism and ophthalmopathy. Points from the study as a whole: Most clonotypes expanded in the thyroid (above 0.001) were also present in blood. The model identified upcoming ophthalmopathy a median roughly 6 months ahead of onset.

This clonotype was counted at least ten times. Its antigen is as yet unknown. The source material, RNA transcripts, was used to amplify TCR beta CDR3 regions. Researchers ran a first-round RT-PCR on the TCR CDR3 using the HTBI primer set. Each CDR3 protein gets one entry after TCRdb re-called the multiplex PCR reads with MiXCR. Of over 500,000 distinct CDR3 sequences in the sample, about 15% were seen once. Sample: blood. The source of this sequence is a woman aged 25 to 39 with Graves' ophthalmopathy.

The CDR3 sequence: CSVELDSGSAHIQYF. CDR3 coding DNA: TGCAGCGTTGAACTAGATAGCGGGAGTGCGCACATTCAGTACTTC. The genes are TRBV29-1 and TRBJ2-4; 9 nucleotides align to TRBD2. This CDR3 is built from 15 residues. The germline V gene has CDR1 SQVTM and CDR2 ANQGSEA. Trimming took 2 bases from V and 8 from J; bases not matched to a gene: 10.